What follows is one TCR beta chain and its context. Sequencing used immunoSEQ multiplex PCR; TCRdb keeps in-frame clones, though not all of them. This table has 100,000 to 150,000 clones, almost 80% appearing once. The record originates from a study of blood T cell repertoires in COVID-19. Study background: Specimens from acute and convalescent COVID-19 originated in the United States, Italy and Spain.

Trimming took 7 bases from V and 0 from J, leaving 6 bases between them. The CDR3 extends over 13 amino acids. The origin of this receptor is a human donor in a cohort sampled during active COVID-19. The specimen sequenced was peripheral blood. The chain has TRBV12-3 or TRBV12-4 and TRBJ2-2, with D uncertain. The CDR3 DNA sequence: TGTGCCAGCAACCCTACGAACACCGGGGAGCTGTTTTTT. It yields the protein CASNPTNTGELFF.